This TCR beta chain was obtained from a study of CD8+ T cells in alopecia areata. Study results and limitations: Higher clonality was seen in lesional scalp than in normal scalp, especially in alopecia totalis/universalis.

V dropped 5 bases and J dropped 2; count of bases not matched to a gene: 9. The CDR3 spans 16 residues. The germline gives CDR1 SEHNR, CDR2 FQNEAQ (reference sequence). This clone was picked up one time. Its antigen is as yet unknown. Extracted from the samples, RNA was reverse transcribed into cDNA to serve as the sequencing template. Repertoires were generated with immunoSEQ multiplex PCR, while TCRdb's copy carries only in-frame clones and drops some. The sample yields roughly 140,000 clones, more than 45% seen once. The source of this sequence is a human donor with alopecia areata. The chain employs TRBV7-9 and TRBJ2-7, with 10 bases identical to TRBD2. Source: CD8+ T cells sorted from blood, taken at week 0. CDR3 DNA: TGTGCCAGCAGCCCCAACAGCGGGGGGGAGGCCTACGAGCAGTACTTC. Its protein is CASSPNSGGEAYEQYF.